Listed below are T cell receptor beta chains from one sample, sequenced in a study of cytomegalovirus exposure and HLA in healthy donors. This table comes from immunoSEQ multiplex PCR, and its TCRdb copy is limited to in-frame clones, with some not included. The sample holds 150,000 or so clones, around 68% seen once. The sequenced sample was PBMCs. The receptors shown here come from a man younger than 45 in good health and CMV-seropositive. CDR3s leave out the opening cysteine and the closing phenylalanine or tryptophan. Size tells how often a clone was seen (once, few, many) or the class of an expanded clone, and some rows leave it out.

ASSIPQGSNEKLF	-	TRBV5-4	TRBJ1-4
ASSPRGGNEKLF	few	TRBV19	TRBJ1-4
SVSPGLAGVGEQY	-	TRBV29-1	TRBJ2-7
ASSPGGGNYGYT	-	TRBV7-9	TRBJ1-2
ATSRESPGQYYEQY	-	TRBV15	TRBJ2-7
ASSPTGGETQY	once	TRBV11-2	TRBJ2-5
ASRPYGTAEAF	-	TRBV28	TRBJ1-1
ASSLAQYEQY	-	TRBV7-2	TRBJ2-7
ASSLSALQGRNEKLF	-	TRBV11-3	TRBJ1-4
ASSPGATEAF	-	TRBV10-3	TRBJ1-1
ASSFGTSSTYEQY	-	TRBV7-2	TRBJ2-7
ASTGTSGRASETQY	-	TRBV10-2	TRBJ2-5
ARSPDRDRVWNEQY	-	TRBV5-3	TRBJ2-7